One sample yielded the 29 T cell receptor beta chains listed below, sequenced in a study of shared clonotypes between healthy human individuals. Sequencing used immunoSEQ multiplex PCR; TCRdb keeps in-frame clones, though not all of them. The data show 1.4 million or so clones, with approximately 98.5% seen just once and 0.3% to 0.45% held by the top ten. The material sequenced was naive CD4+ T cells sorted from blood. Subset meaning: CD45RA+ positively selected. Every receptor here comes from a man aged 30 to 39 in good health.

The chain joins TRBV6-5 to TRBJ2-7, with 7 nucleotides matching TRBD1. Germline V lookup: CDR1 MNHEY, CDR2 SVGAGI. The ends lost 0 bases at V and 7 bases at J; junction bases unmatched: 9. CDR3 size: 15 residues. CDR3 in amino acids: CASSYSTGASSEQYF. As DNA, the CDR3 is TGTGCCAGCAGTTACTCCACAGGGGCATCGAGTGAGCAGTACTTC.

V is TRBV5-4 and J is TRBJ2-2; 10 positions agree with TRBD2. This CDR3 has 15 residues. Germline lookup yields CDR1 SGHNT and CDR2 YYREEE (reference sequence). With V trimmed by 4 bases and J by 3 bases, 3 bases remained unmatched. This CDR3 reads CASSISGRYTGELFF. The CDR3 bases are TGTGCCAGCAGCATTAGCGGGAGGTACACCGGGGAGCTGTTTTTT.

V is TRBV2 and J is TRBJ2-7, with D uncertain. The CDR3 contains 12 residues. The V end was cut by 5 bases, the J end by 6 bases, with 11 bases between. Germline V gene sequence: CDR1 SNHLY, CDR2 FYNNEI. DNA of the CDR3: TGTGCCAGCAGTTTTTCCCTGGTCGAGCAGTACTTC. It specifies CASSFSLVEQYF. Full variable domain (rest looked up from reference TRBV2 and TRBJ2-7): EPEVTQTPSHQVTQMGQEVILRCVPISNHLYFYWYRQILGQKVEFLVSFYNNEISEKSEIFDDQFSVERPDGSNFTLKIRSTKLEDSAMYFCASSFSLVEQYFGPGTRLTVT.

This sequence joins TRBV6-6 and TRBJ2-7; 7 bases map to TRBD1. Germline trimming cut 5 bases from V and 7 bases from J; bases unmatched to any gene: 14. CDR1 and CDR2 (germline): MNHNY, SVGAGI (reference sequence). The CDR3 covers 15 residues. The chain's CDR3 is CASSGQALGGLEQYF. DNA for the CDR3: TGTGCCAGCAGTGGACAGGCTTTAGGGGGTTTGGAGCAGTACTTC.

CDR3 amino acids: CASSTPGGETQYF. DNA for the CDR3: TGTGCCAGCAGCACCCCGGGTGGGGAGACCCAGTACTTC. The V call is TRBV11-2, the J call TRBJ2-5; D is undetermined. Germline CDR1 SGHAT, CDR2 FQNNGV. V dropped 5 bases and J dropped 5 bases, with 12 bases sitting between them. The length of the CDR3 is 13 residues.

The rearrangement uses TRBV10-3 and TRBJ2-3; no clear D. Germline V lookup: CDR1 ENHRY, CDR2 SYGVKD. V was cut by 6 bases and J by 2 bases, with 6 bases left in between. The CDR3 spans 12 residues. The CDR3 region is CAIRAYTDTQYF. CDR3 sequence (DNA): TGTGCCATCAGGGCTTACACAGATACGCAGTATTTT.

The chain links TRBV11-2 to TRBJ2-2; 7 bases map to TRBD1. The CDR3 spans 14 residues. V lost 5 bases to trimming and J lost 4 bases; unmatched junction nucleotides: 4. Per germline, CDR1 SGHAT and CDR2 FQNNGV. Here the CDR3 reads CASSRRQGTGELFF. The CDR3 coding sequence is TGTGCCAGCAGCCGAAGACAGGGCACCGGGGAGCTGTTTTTT.

The chain combines TRBV18 with TRBJ2-3, with D possibly matching TRBD1 (6 bases). V was clipped by 1 base and J by 2 bases, with 13 bases between them. CDR3 length: 16 amino acids. Germline CDR1 is KGHSH and CDR2 is LQKENI. DNA of the CDR3: TGTGCCAGCTCACCACAAGCGACAGGCGCCACAGATACGCAGTATTTT. Its translation is CASSPQATGATDTQYF.

This rearrangement joins TRBV10-1 to TRBJ1-4; D might be TRBD1 (5 bases). The V gene's germline CDR1 is WNHNN and CDR2 SYGVQD (reference sequence). The CDR3 is 15 amino acids. Trimming pared 0 bases from V and 8 bases from J, leaving 13 bases between. The CDR3 loop reads CASSESQGGKEKLFF. CDR3 coding DNA: TGCGCCAGCAGTGAGTCCCAGGGTGGCAAAGAAAAACTGTTTTTT.

This chain connects TRBV18 to TRBJ1-4; perhaps TRBD1 as D (6 bases). The CDR3 totals 15 residues. CDR1 KGHSH and CDR2 LQKENI come from the germline V gene. Trimming took off 3 bases at V and 8 bases at J, with 16 bases between the two ends. The DNA of the CDR3 is TGTGCCAGCTCACCTCCGGCGGGGGCTTGGGAAAAACTGTTTTTT. Protein product: CASSPPAGAWEKLFF.

The chain combines TRBV5-1 with TRBJ2-1, with TRBD2 identical over 8 bases. This CDR3 has 15 residues. Germline lookup yields CDR1 SGHRS and CDR2 YFSETQ. V was pared by 4 bases and J by 4 bases, with 7 bases of the junction left unmatched. The CDR3 reads CASSPLAGIYNEQFF. In nucleotides, the CDR3 is TGCGCCAGCAGCCCTTTAGCGGGAATTTACAATGAGCAGTTCTTC.

The chain links TRBV5-6 to TRBJ2-7; 7 bases are a match to TRBD1. V lost 4 bases and J lost 3; bases outside the gene matches: 10. Per germline, CDR1 SGHDT and CDR2 YYEEEE. The CDR3 spans 15 residues. CDR3 in DNA: TGTGCCAGCAGCCAAGGGACAGCCTCCTACTACGAGCAGTACTTC. This gives the protein CASSQGTASYYEQYF.

The chain is built from TRBV19 and TRBJ1-5; a weak D match, TRBD1 (5 bases). The V end was cut by 0 bases, the J end by 3 bases, with 9 bases between. This CDR3 spans 15 amino acids. Germline loops: CDR1 LNHDA, CDR2 SQIVND (reference sequence). DNA of the CDR3: TGTGCCAGTAGTATAGACGGGGCCAACAATCAGCCCCAGCATTTT. As protein: CASSIDGANNQPQHF.

The chain couples TRBV6-1 to TRBJ2-3; 7 nucleotides line up with TRBD2. CDR3 size: 13 residues. V lost 9 bases and J lost 6; bases outside the gene matches: 9. Germline V gene sequence: CDR1 MNHNS, CDR2 SASEGT. The CDR3 region has the DNA TGTGCCAGTCGGGGGGTTGTTCACGATACGCAGTATTTT. It encodes CASRGVVHDTQYF.

This clone occurred once. The chain couples TRBV9 to TRBJ2-7; 10 bases agree with TRBD1. Unmatched junction bases numbered 2, after V lost 0 bases and J lost 2 bases. CDR3 size: 15 residues. Germline CDR1 SGDLS, CDR2 YYNGEE. The CDR3 region has the DNA TGTGCCAGCAGCGTAGGGGACAGGGGAGCCTACGAGCAGTACTTC. It yields the protein CASSVGDRGAYEQYF.

The chain couples TRBV29-1 to TRBJ2-1, with 9 bases that match TRBD2. V lost 6 bases to trimming and J lost 3 bases; unmatched junction nucleotides: 6. From germline, CDR1 is SQVTM and CDR2 ANQGSEA. CDR3 length equals 14 residues. The CDR3, as DNA: TGCAGCGTGGCCGGGACTAGCATCTACAATGAGCAGTTCTTC. This sequence encodes CSVAGTSIYNEQFF.

This sequence joins TRBV11-2 and TRBJ2-7; D might be TRBD1 (6 bases). V was clipped by 5 bases and J by 1 base, with 15 bases between them. Per germline, CDR1 SGHAT and CDR2 FQNNGV. The CDR3 runs to 15 residues. CDR3 DNA sequence: TGTGCCAGCAGCACCGGGACAATTGAGTCCTACGAGCAGTACTTC. Translated, it gives CASSTGTIESYEQYF.

The chain couples TRBV14 to TRBJ2-3, with 11 bases lining up with TRBD2. The CDR3 contains 17 residues. The germline CDR1 and CDR2 sequences are SGHDN and FVKESK. J gave up 5 bases and V 0 bases, and 7 bases lay outside the gene matches. For the CDR3, the DNA is TGTGCCAGCAGCCAAGACCCTAGCGGGAGGTCTTTAGATACGCAGTATTTT. This gives the protein CASSQDPSGRSLDTQYF.

The J gene is TRBJ2-6, the V gene TRBV5-4; D uncertain. V was trimmed by 4 bases and J by 2 bases, leaving 10 bases between them. CDR1 and CDR2 (germline): SGHNT, YYREEE (reference sequence). CDR3 size: 15 residues. Here the CDR3 reads CASSGYSTGANVLTF. CDR3 in DNA: TGTGCCAGCAGCGGGTACAGCACTGGGGCCAACGTCCTGACTTTC.

The chain recombines TRBV5-4 with TRBJ2-7; a possible D gene is TRBD1 (6 bases). CDR1 SGHNT and CDR2 YYREEE come from the germline V gene (reference sequence). This CDR3 contains 14 residues. Trimming cost V 0 bases and J 7 bases, with 14 bases left between them. This CDR3 reads CASSLGQGFGEQYF. The CDR3 DNA sequence: TGTGCCAGCAGCTTGGGTCAGGGGTTCGGTGAGCAGTACTTC.

The chain has TRBV29-1 and TRBJ2-5, with a tentative D call TRBD1 (6 bases). The V gene lost 7 bases and the J gene lost 0 bases, with 15 bases spanning the gap. Germline CDR1 SQVTM, CDR2 ANQGSEA. The CDR3 loop spans 14 amino acids. In nucleotides, the CDR3 is TGCAGCGCCCGGACAGATATGTACCAAGAGACCCAGTACTTC. This codes for CSARTDMYQETQYF.

A single count supports this clone. The chain has TRBV6-5 and TRBJ2-5; maybe TRBD2 (5 bases). Trimming took off 6 bases at V and 2 bases at J, with 10 bases between the two ends. Germline V lookup: CDR1 MNHEY, CDR2 SVGAGI. The CDR3 has 13 amino acids. Here the CDR3 reads CASRRATQETQYF. The CDR3 bases are TGTGCCAGCAGGCGGGCGACGCAAGAGACCCAGTACTTC.

V usage is TRBV28 and J usage is TRBJ2-3, with D hard to call. Trimming pared 7 bases from V and 0 bases from J, leaving 11 bases between. The germline V gene encodes CDR1 MDHEN and CDR2 SYDVKM. The CDR3 is made up of 14 amino acids. Here the CDR3 DNA reads TGTGCCAGCAAAAATAGTTGGAGCACAGATACGCAGTATTTT. It encodes CASKNSWSTDTQYF.

The CDR3 nucleotides read TGTGCCAGCAGCCAAAACAGGGGTGCTGTGAACACTGAAGCTTTCTTT. Translating gives CASSQNRGAVNTEAFF. The chain employs TRBV14 and TRBJ1-1; 7 bases map to TRBD1. CDR3 size: 16 residues. Looked up from germline, CDR1 is SGHDN and CDR2 is FVKESK. J was trimmed by 0 bases and V by 2 bases; bases with no gene match: 6.

The genes are TRBV6-5 and TRBJ2-3; D gene ambiguous. Trimming took 2 bases from V and 2 from J, leaving 8 bases between them. CDR1 is MNHEY, CDR2 SVGAGI, per germline. The CDR3 runs to 14 residues. The CDR3 DNA sequence: TGTGCCAGCAGTTACGGTGGGGTCACAGATACGCAGTATTTT. Its translation: CASSYGGVTDTQYF.

The rearrangement uses TRBV28 and TRBJ2-7; tentative D call: TRBD1 (5 bases). Germline V gene data show CDR1 as MDHEN and CDR2 as SYDVKM. Trimming shortened V by 2 bases and J by 1 base, and 18 bases separated the two germline ends. This CDR3 region has 17 residues. CDR3 protein: CASSLSSPLSGSYEQYF. The CDR3 coding sequence is TGTGCCAGCAGTTTAAGCTCCCCCCTATCAGGGTCCTACGAGCAGTACTTC.

The chain recombines TRBV7-9 with TRBJ1-4, with D uncertain. CDR1 is SEHNR, CDR2 FQNEAQ, per germline (reference sequence). CDR3 length: 14 amino acids. The germline V and J ends were trimmed by 5 bases and 8 bases, with 15 bases remaining between them. Here the CDR3 reads CASSRFSRKEKLFF. The CDR3 DNA sequence: TGTGCCAGCAGCCGCTTTTCGAGGAAAGAAAAACTGTTTTTT.

The chain has TRBV7-9 and TRBJ2-2; 9 bases map to TRBD1. The CDR3 is 14 residues long. The germline CDR1 and CDR2 sequences are SEHNR and FQNEAQ (reference sequence). V lost 5 bases to trimming and J lost 6 bases; unmatched junction nucleotides: 4. CDR3 loop: CASSRDRDSGELFF. The CDR3 DNA is TGTGCCAGCAGCCGGGACAGGGATTCCGGGGAGCTGTTTTTT. The full variable domain, completed using reference TRBV7-9 and TRBJ2-2, is DTGVSQNPRHKITKRGQNVTFRCDPISEHNRLYWYRQTLGQGPEFLTYFQNEAQLEKSRLLSDRFSAERPKGSFSTLEIQRTEQGDSAMYLCASSRDRDSGELFFGEGSRLTVL.

The rearrangement links TRBV4-1 to TRBJ2-4; D remains unclear. The V gene's germline CDR1 is MGHRA and CDR2 YSYEKL. The CDR3 runs 13 residues. Trimming left V 1 base short and J 11 bases short, with 12 bases between. CDR3 in DNA: TGCGCCAGCAGCCAAGCACCGGCCCAATTTCAGTACTTC. It translates to CASSQAPAQFQYF.